The 17 T cell receptor beta chains below come from one sample, sequenced in a study of CD8 T cells in Susac syndrome. When the RNA was reverse transcribed, random hexamers were used with an input of about 0.5 to 1 ug. TCRdb independently ran MiXCR on the immunoSEQ multiplex PCR reads; one entry per CDR3 protein. Of around 120,000 distinct CDR3 sequences listed, less than 95% are singletons. The specimen was CD4+ T cells from PBMCs. These receptors were obtained from a human donor with multiple sclerosis.

The chain links TRBV5-1 to TRBJ2-4; 8 bases line up with TRBD1. Germline CDR1 and CDR2: SGHRS and YFSETQ. V trimming: 0 bases; J trimming: 8 bases; junction bases outside the gene matches: 4. This CDR3 region has 14 residues. The CDR3, as DNA: TGCGCCAGCAGCTTGGGCTCACAGGGGGACATTCAGTACTTC. The encoded protein is CASSLGSQGDIQYF.

The rearrangement uses TRBV20-1 and TRBJ1-2; no reliable D call. V lost 3 bases and J lost 2, with 10 bases in between. Germline CDR1 DFQATT, CDR2 SNEGSKA (reference sequence). The CDR3 is 13 residues long. The CDR3 sequence is CSARPRWNYGYTF. The DNA for the CDR3 is TGCAGTGCTAGGCCGCGGTGGAACTATGGCTACACCTTC.

The chain is built from TRBV10-3 and TRBJ1-4; a possible D gene is TRBD1 (6 bases). The germline V gene has CDR1 ENHRY and CDR2 SYGVKD. Deletions cut 3 bases from V and 8 bases from J, with 10 bases between. CDR3 length: 13 amino acids. CDR3 sequence (DNA): TGTGCCATCAGTGACCGGCAGGGGGAAAAACTGTTTTTT. This gives the protein CAISDRQGEKLFF.

Only one count was recorded for this clonotype. The chain recombines TRBV3-1 with TRBJ2-1, with 11 bases that match TRBD2. Losses at the gene ends were 0 bases for V and 0 bases for J; bases not matched to a gene: 7. This CDR3 has 19 residues. CDR1 LGHDT and CDR2 YNNKEL come from the germline V gene (reference sequence). The CDR3 region has the DNA TGTGCCAGCAGCCAAGAACCTAGCGGGAGGCCGAGCTCCTACAATGAGCAGTTCTTC. Translation gives CASSQEPSGRPSSYNEQFF.

J is TRBJ1-2 and V is TRBV7-9; D not resolved. V lost 4 bases and J 6 bases, leaving 18 bases between the germline ends. The CDR3 covers 15 residues. Germline V lookup: CDR1 SEHNR, CDR2 FQNEAQ (reference sequence). CDR3 bases: TGTGCCAGCAGCTCACGGTTGGACTCAGGAAATGGCTACACCTTC. It codes for CASSSRLDSGNGYTF.

The CDR3 bases are TGCAGCGCCCAGGGGGGCTCCCAATACAATGAGCAGTTCTTC. Amino acids: CSAQGGSQYNEQFF. The gene calls are TRBV29-1 and TRBJ2-1; TRBD1 is a possible D gene (7 bases). Trimming removed 7 bases from V and 4 bases from J, with 17 bases in between. Germline CDR1 SQVTM, CDR2 ANQGSEA. CDR3 length equals 14 residues.

The J gene is TRBJ2-7, the V gene TRBV18; TRBD2 matches at 8 bases. Germline V gene data show CDR1 as KGHSH and CDR2 as LQKENI. The CDR3 is 15 residues long. V shed 1 base and J 2 bases; nucleotides not matched to a gene: 4. The DNA for the CDR3 is TGTGCCAGCTCACCACAGAGCGGGAGCACCTACGAGCAGTACTTC. It yields the protein CASSPQSGSTYEQYF. The variable domain in full, completed from reference TRBV18 and TRBJ2-7, reads NAGVMQNPRHLVRRRGQEARLRCSPMKGHSHVYWYRQLPEEGLKFMVYLQKENIIDESGMPKERFSAEFPKEGPSILRIQQVVRGDSAAYFCASSPQSGSTYEQYFGPGTRLTVT.

The chain combines TRBV29-1 with TRBJ2-2; tentatively, D is TRBD2 (6 bases). CDR3 size: 14 residues. Trimming removed 7 bases at V and 6 bases at J, with 18 bases between. The germline CDR1 and CDR2 sequences are SQVTM and ANQGSEA. The CDR3 DNA reads TGCAGCGCACGTCGAGCGGGCCTTGCCGGGGAGCTGTTTTTT. Residues: CSARRAGLAGELFF.

J is TRBJ1-2 and V is TRBV27; a possible D gene is TRBD1 (6 bases). CDR3 size: 13 residues. Germline V lookup: CDR1 MNHEY, CDR2 SMNVEV (reference sequence). V lost 3 bases, J lost 6 bases, and 11 bases lay in between. CDR3 bases: TGTGCCAGCAGTTTCCGACAGGTTGATGGCTACACCTTC. It specifies CASSFRQVDGYTF.

The rearrangement uses TRBV6-6 and TRBJ2-7; D ambiguous. This CDR3 has 12 amino acids. The V end was cut by 5 bases, the J end by 4 bases, with 9 bases between. In germline, CDR1 is MNHNY, CDR2 SVGAGI (reference sequence). The CDR3 here is CASSGGSYEQYF. The DNA for the CDR3 is TGTGCCAGCAGTGGCGGTTCATACGAGCAGTACTTC.

This sequence joins TRBV6-5 and TRBJ1-5; unclear D gene. Trimming took off 6 bases at V and 4 bases at J, with 13 bases between the two ends. Germline-derived CDR1 and CDR2 are MNHEY and SVGAGI. The CDR3 consists of 14 residues. CDR3: CASRTALANQPQHF. The CDR3 DNA sequence: TGTGCCAGCAGAACCGCCCTCGCAAATCAGCCCCAGCATTTT.

CDR3 coding DNA: TGTGCCAGCAGCAGGACAGAACCCAGCTCCTATAATTCACCCCTCCACTTT. Its protein product is CASSRTEPSSYNSPLHF. This chain connects TRBV9 to TRBJ1-6; D possibly corresponds to TRBD1 (6 bases). V lost 4 bases, J lost 0 bases, and 14 bases lay in between. Germline V gene data show CDR1 as SGDLS and CDR2 as YYNGEE. The CDR3 has 17 residues. Variable domain in full (rest from reference TRBV9 and TRBJ1-6): DSGVTQTPKHLITATGQRVTLRCSPRSGDLSVYWYQQSLDQGLQFLIQYYNGEERAKGNILERFSAQQFPDLHSELNLSSLELGDSALYFCASSRTEPSSYNSPLHFGNGTRLTVT.

The chain couples TRBV5-4 to TRBJ2-7; TRBD1 might be the D (6 bases). V gave up 0 bases and J gave up 4 bases, with 11 bases separating them. This CDR3 is built from 14 residues. The germline CDR1 and CDR2 sequences are SGHNT and YYREEE (reference sequence). The CDR3: CASSLEGQSYEQYF. In nucleotides, the CDR3 is TGTGCCAGCAGCTTGGAAGGACAGAGTTACGAGCAGTACTTC.

V gene TRBV27 combines with J gene TRBJ1-4, with D possibly matching TRBD1 (5 bases). V was trimmed by 6 bases and J by 7 bases, leaving 21 bases between them. Germline CDR1 reads MNHEY; CDR2 reads SMNVEV (reference sequence). The length of the CDR3 is 16 residues. The CDR3 coding sequence is TGTGCCAGCAGCCCGCTCGGGGGGGGAAATAGTGAAAAACTGTTTTTT. Translated: CASSPLGGGNSEKLFF.

V usage is TRBV29-1 and J usage is TRBJ2-3, with D possibly being TRBD1 or TRBD2 (5 bases each). The CDR3 runs 16 residues. The germline V gene has CDR1 SQVTM and CDR2 ANQGSEA. V lost 7 bases and J lost 3, with 23 bases in between. The CDR3 here is CSAGGRWVGATDTQYF. Written as DNA, the CDR3 is TGCAGCGCTGGGGGACGGTGGGTCGGGGCGACAGATACGCAGTATTTT.

This clonotype has more than one count but fewer than ten. The V call is TRBV12-3 or TRBV12-4, the J call TRBJ2-5; a possible D gene is TRBD2 (5 bases). The CDR3 loop spans 13 amino acids. The V end was cut by 2 bases, the J end by 5 bases, with 9 bases between. The CDR3 region is CASSLRERETQYF. The DNA for the CDR3 is TGTGCCAGCAGTTTAAGGGAGAGGGAGACCCAGTACTTC.

The gene calls are TRBV4-2 and TRBJ1-4, with D perhaps TRBD1 (5 bases). This CDR3 has 15 amino acids. With 0 bases removed from V and 4 bases from J, the gap between germline ends came to 9 bases. Germline lookup yields CDR1 LGHNA and CDR2 YNFKEQ. Here the CDR3 reads CASSQDRQNNEKLFF. Here the CDR3 DNA reads TGTGCCAGCAGCCAAGATCGACAGAATAATGAAAAACTGTTTTTT.